Sequencing of this TCR beta chain was carried out in a study of blood T cell repertoires in COVID-19. Using immunoSEQ multiplex PCR, the repertoire was profiled, and TCRdb retains in-frame clones only, with some absent. The sample yields 250,000 to 300,000 clones, about 89% seen once. CDR1 is SQVTM and CDR2 is ANQGSEA in the germline V gene. The length of the CDR3 is 13 residues. The V segment lost 6 bases and the J segment 4 bases; nucleotides outside the gene matches: 4. Sequenced input: peripheral blood. The gene calls are TRBV29-1 and TRBJ2-5; 11 nucleotides align to TRBD1. This receptor was taken from a man aged 40-49 years with acute or convalescent COVID-19. The CDR3 sequence is CSVDRGLLETQYF. In DNA, the CDR3 is TGCAGCGTGGACAGGGGGCTGTTAGAGACCCAGTACTTC.